This T cell receptor beta chain originates from a study of response to subunit inactivated influenza vaccine. Study conclusions and caveats: After each seasonal influenza vaccination, few new T cells are recruited, the authors suggested.

TCRdb ran MiXCR on the RT-PCR reads and lists one entry per CDR3 protein. The sample has 650,000 or so distinct CDR3 sequences; around 15% are singletons. This clonotype was counted many times. What it recognizes is unknown. Sequencing used PBMCs from blood, obtained around 14 days before vaccination. The TCR sequence derives from a man aged 50 to 60 who received an inactivated influenza vaccine.

CDR3 sequence (DNA): TGTGCCAGCAGCTTAGTTGCAGGGCCAGATACGCAGTATTTT. This gives the protein CASSLVAGPDTQYF. The chain recombines TRBV11-2 with TRBJ2-3; TRBD1 might be the D (5 bases). The CDR3 spans 14 residues. V shed 1 base and J shed 4 bases, with 9 bases lying between them. The germline gives CDR1 SGHAT, CDR2 FQNNGV.